This T cell receptor beta chain is from a study of shared clonotypes between healthy human individuals. Study-wide results and limits: Roughly 4.7% was the fraction of naive CD4 clonotypes found shared across a handful of donors. Clonotypes which were not shared had lower generation probabilities than clonotypes that all four donors shared.

It was CD45RO-negative cells, positively selected for CCR7, that made up naive CD8 cells, with terminally differentiated effector memory CD45RA+ cells excluded. Repertoires were generated with immunoSEQ multiplex PCR, while TCRdb's copy carries only in-frame clones and drops some. The sample lists 750,000 to 1,000,000 clones; roughly 92% were seen once. Trimming stripped 3 bases from V and 3 bases from J, with 16 bases between. Germline V gene lookup returns CDR1 SGHRS and CDR2 YFSETQ. The CDR3 has 15 amino acids. On this clone: Its specificity is unknown.

Specimen: naive CD8+ T cells sorted from blood. The chain links TRBV5-1 to TRBJ2-7; a possible D gene is TRBD2 (6 bases). This receptor was obtained from a man aged 25 to 45 in good health. The CDR3 DNA reads TGCGCCAGCAGCTGGGACTCCAAGCCTATCTACGAGCAGTACTTC. Its protein is CASSWDSKPIYEQYF.